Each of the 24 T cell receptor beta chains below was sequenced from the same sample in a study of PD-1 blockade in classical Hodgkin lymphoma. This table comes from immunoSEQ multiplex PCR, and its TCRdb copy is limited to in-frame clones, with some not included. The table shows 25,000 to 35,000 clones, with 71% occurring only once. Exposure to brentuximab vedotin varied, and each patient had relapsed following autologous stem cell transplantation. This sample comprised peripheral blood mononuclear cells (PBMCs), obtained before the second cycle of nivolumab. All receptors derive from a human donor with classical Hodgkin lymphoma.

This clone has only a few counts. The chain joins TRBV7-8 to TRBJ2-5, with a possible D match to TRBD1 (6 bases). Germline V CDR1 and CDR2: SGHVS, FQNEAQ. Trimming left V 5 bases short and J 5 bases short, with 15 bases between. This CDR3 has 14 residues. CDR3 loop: CASSPLRTAETQYF. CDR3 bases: TGTGCCAGCAGCCCCCTTCGGACAGCTGAGACCCAGTACTTC. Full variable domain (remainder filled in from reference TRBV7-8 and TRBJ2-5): GAGVSQSPRYKVAKRGQDVALRCDPISGHVSLFWYQQALGQGPEFLTYFQNEAQLDKSGLPSDRFFAERPEGSVSTLKIQRTQQEDSAVYLCASSPLRTAETQYFGPGTRLLVL.

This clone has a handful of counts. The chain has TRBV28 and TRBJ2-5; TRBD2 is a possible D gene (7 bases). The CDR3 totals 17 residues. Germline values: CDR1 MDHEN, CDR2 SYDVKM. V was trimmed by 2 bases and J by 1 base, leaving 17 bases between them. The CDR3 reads CASSLGPGGGRQETQYF. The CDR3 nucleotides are TGTGCCAGCAGTTTAGGACCGGGCGGGGGCCGCCAAGAGACCCAGTACTTC.

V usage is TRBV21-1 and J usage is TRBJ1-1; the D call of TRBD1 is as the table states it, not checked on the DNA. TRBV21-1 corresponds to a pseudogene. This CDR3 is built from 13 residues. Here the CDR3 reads CASSKETVPEAFF. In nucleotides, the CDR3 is TGTGCCAGCAGCAAAGAAACAGTCCCAGAAGCTTTCTTT.

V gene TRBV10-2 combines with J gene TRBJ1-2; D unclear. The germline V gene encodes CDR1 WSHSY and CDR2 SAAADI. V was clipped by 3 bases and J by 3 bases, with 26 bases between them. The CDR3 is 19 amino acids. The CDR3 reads CASSEWFLTSANPDYGYTF. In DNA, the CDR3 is TGCGCCAGCAGTGAATGGTTTTTAACATCCGCCAACCCGGACTATGGCTACACCTTC.

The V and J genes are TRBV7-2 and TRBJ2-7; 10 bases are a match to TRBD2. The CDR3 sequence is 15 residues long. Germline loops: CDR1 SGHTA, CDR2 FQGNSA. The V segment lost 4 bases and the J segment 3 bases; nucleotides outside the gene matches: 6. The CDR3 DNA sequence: TGTGCCAGCAGCTCCAATAGCGGGGGGAACTACGAGCAGTACTTC. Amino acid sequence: CASSSNSGGNYEQYF.

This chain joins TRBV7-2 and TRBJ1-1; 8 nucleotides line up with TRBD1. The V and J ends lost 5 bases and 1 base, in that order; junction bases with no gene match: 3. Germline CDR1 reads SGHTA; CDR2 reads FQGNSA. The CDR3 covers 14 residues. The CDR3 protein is CASSPDRGNTEAFF. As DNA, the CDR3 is TGTGCCAGCAGCCCCGACAGGGGGAACACTGAAGCTTTCTTT.

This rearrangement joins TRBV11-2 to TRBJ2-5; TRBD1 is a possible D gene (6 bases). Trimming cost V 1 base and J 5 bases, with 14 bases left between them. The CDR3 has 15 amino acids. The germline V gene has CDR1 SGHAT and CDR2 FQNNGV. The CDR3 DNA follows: TGTGCCAGCAGCTTAGGTCCAGGGGTGGGGGAGACCCAGTACTTC. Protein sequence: CASSLGPGVGETQYF.

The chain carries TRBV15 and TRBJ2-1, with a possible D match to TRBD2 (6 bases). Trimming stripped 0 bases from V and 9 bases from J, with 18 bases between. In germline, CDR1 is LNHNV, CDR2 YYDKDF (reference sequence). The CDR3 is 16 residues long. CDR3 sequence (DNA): TGTGCCACCAGCAGAGAAGAATTAGCGGATGAATCTGAGCAGTTCTTC. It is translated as CATSREELADESEQFF.

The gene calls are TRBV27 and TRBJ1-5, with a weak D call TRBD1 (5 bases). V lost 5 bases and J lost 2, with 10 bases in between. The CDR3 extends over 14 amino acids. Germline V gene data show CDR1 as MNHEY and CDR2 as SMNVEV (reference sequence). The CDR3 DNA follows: TGTGCCAGCAGTCCCCTAGGGGGCAATCAGCCCCAGCATTTT. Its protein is CASSPLGGNQPQHF.

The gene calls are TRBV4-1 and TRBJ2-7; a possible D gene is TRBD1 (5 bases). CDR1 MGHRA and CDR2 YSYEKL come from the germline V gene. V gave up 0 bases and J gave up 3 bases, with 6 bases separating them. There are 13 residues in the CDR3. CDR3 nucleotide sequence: TGCGCCAGCAGCCAAGAAGGGGTCTACGAGCAGTACTTC. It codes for CASSQEGVYEQYF.

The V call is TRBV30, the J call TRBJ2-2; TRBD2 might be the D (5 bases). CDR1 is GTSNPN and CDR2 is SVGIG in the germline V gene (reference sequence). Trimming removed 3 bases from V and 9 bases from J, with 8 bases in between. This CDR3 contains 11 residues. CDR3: CAWSPGWELFF. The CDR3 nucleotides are TGTGCCTGGAGCCCGGGGTGGGAGCTGTTTTTT.

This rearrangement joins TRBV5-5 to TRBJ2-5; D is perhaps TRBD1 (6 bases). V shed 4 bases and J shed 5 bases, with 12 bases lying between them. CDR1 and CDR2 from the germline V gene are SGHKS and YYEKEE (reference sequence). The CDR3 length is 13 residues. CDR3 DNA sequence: TGTGCCAGCAGCCGGACAGTAACGGAGACCCAGTACTTC. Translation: CASSRTVTETQYF. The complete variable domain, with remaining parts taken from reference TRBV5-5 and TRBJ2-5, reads DAGVTQSPTHLIKTRGQQVTLRCSPISGHKSVSWYQQVLGQGPQFIFQYYEKEERGRGNFPDRFSARQFPNYSSELNVNALLLGDSALYLCASSRTVTETQYFGPGTRLLVL.

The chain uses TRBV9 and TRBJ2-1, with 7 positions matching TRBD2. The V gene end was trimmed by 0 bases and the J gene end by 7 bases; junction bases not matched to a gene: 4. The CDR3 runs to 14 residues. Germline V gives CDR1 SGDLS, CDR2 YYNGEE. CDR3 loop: CASSVGTSRNEQFF. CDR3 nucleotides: TGTGCCAGCAGCGTAGGGACTAGTAGAAATGAGCAGTTCTTC. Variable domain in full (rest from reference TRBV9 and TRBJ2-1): DSGVTQTPKHLITATGQRVTLRCSPRSGDLSVYWYQQSLDQGLQFLIQYYNGEERAKGNILERFSAQQFPDLHSELNLSSLELGDSALYFCASSVGTSRNEQFFGPGTRLTVL.

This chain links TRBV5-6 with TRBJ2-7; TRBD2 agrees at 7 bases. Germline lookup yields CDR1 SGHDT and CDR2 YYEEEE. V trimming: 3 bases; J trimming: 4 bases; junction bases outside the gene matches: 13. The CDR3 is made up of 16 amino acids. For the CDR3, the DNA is TGTGCCAGCAGCTGGGCCGCGGGGGAAGTCTGGTACGAGCAGTACTTC. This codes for CASSWAAGEVWYEQYF. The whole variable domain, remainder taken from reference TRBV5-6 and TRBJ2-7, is DAGVTQSPTHLIKTRGQQVTLRCSPKSGHDTVSWYQQALGQGPQFIFQYYEEEERQRGNFPDRFSGHQFPNYSSELNVNALLLGDSALYLCASSWAAGEVWYEQYFGPGTRLTVT.

This chain's CDR3 is CASSLYGGGQETQYF. The DNA of the CDR3 is TGTGCCAGCAGTTTATATGGGGGGGGCCAAGAGACCCAGTACTTC. The chain links TRBV27 to TRBJ2-5, with 7 bases aligning to TRBD2. Germline V gene data show CDR1 as MNHEY and CDR2 as SMNVEV (reference sequence). The CDR3 runs to 15 residues. V dropped 1 base and J dropped 1; count of bases not matched to a gene: 3.

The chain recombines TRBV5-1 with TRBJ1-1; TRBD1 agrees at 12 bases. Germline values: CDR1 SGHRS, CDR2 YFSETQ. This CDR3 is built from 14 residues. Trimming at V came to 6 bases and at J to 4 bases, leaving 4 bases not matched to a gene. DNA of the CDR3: TGCGCCAGCACTAGGGACAGGGGGCTCACTGAAGCTTTCTTT. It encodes CASTRDRGLTEAFF.

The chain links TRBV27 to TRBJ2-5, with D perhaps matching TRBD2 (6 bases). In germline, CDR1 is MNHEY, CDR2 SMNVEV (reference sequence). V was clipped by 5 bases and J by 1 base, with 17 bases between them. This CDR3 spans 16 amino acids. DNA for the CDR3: TGTGCCAGCAGTCCCTATACCGGGGGTGGCCAAGAGACCCAGTACTTC. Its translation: CASSPYTGGGQETQYF.

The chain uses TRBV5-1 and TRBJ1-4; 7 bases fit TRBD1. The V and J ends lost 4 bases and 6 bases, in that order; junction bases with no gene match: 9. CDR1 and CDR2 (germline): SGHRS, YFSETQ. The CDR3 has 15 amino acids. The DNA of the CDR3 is TGCGCCAGCAGCCCCGGGGACAGTCAAGATGAAAAACTGTTTTTT. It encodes CASSPGDSQDEKLFF. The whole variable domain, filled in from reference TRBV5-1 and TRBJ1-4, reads KAGVTQTPRYLIKTRGQQVTLSCSPISGHRSVSWYQQTPGQGLQFLFEYFSETQRNKGNFPGRFSGRQFSNSRSEMNVSTLELGDSALYLCASSPGDSQDEKLFFGSGTQLSVL.

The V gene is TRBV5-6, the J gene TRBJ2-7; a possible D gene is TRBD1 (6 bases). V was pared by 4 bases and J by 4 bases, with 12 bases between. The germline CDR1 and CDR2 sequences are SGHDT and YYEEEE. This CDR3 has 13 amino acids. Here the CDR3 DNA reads TGTGCCAGCAGCCAGCAGGGGTTGTACGAGCAGTACTTC. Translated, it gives CASSQQGLYEQYF.

CDR3 loop: CASSENPGAQNTIYF. CDR3 in DNA: TGTGCCAGCAGCGAAAATCCCGGGGCCCAAAACACCATATATTTT. This chain connects TRBV9 to TRBJ1-3; the D gene is possibly TRBD1 (5 bases). V dropped 3 bases and J dropped 6 bases, with 16 bases sitting between them. The CDR3 runs to 15 residues. Germline assignment: CDR1 SGDLS and CDR2 YYNGEE.

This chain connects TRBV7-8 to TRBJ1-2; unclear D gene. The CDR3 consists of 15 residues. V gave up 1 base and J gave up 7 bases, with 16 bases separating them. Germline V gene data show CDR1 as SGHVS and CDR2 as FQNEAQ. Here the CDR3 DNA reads TGTGCCAGCAGCTTAGGGCCCCGCGGAAACGGTGGCTACACCTTC. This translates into CASSLGPRGNGGYTF.

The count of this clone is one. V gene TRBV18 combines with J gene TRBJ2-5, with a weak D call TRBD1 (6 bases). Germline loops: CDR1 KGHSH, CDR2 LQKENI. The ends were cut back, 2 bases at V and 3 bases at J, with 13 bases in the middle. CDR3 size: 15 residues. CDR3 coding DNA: TGTGCCAGCTCACCAAATCCCCCAGGGGAAGAGACCCAGTACTTC. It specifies CASSPNPPGEETQYF.

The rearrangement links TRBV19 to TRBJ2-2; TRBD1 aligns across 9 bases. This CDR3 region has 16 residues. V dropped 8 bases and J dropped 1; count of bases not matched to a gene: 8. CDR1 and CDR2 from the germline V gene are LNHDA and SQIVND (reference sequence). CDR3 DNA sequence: TGTGCCAGTCTTAGAGAGGGACAGGGGAACACCGGGGAGCTGTTTTTT. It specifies CASLREGQGNTGELFF.

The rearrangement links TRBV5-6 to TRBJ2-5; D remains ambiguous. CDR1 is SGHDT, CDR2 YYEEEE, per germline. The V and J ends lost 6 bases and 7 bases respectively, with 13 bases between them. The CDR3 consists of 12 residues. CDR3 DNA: TGTGCCAGCACCCCAATTGAAGGGACCCAGTACTTC. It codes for CASTPIEGTQYF. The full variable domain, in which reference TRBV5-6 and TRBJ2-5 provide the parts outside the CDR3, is DAGVTQSPTHLIKTRGQQVTLRCSPKSGHDTVSWYQQALGQGPQFIFQYYEEEERQRGNFPDRFSGHQFPNYSSELNVNALLLGDSALYLCASTPIEGTQYFGPGTRLLVL.